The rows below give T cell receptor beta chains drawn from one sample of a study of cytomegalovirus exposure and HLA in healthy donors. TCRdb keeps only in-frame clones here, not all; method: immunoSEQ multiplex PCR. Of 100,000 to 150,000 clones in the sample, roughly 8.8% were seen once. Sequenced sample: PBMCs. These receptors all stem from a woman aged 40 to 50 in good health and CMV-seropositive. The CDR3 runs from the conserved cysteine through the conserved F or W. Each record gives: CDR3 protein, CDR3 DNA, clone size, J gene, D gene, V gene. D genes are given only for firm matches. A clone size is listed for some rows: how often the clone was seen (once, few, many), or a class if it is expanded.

CASSLVGTSVPDTQYF,TGTGCCAGCAGCTTAGTCGGGACTAGCGTCCCAGATACGCAGTATTTT,-,TRBJ2-3,TRBD2,TRBV7-9
CASSQGQGKNTEAFF,TGCGCCAGCAGCCAGGGACAGGGGAAGAACACTGAAGCTTTCTTT,-,TRBJ1-1,TRBD1,TRBV4-1
CASKVTGGVYNEQFF,TGTGCCAGTAAGGTGACGGGGGGGGTCTACAATGAGCAGTTCTTC,-,TRBJ2-1,TRBD2,TRBV2
CASSETGYEQYF,TGTGCCAGCAGTGAAACAGGCTACGAGCAGTACTTC,-,TRBJ2-7,-,TRBV6-1
CASSPQSSQETQYF,TGCGCCAGCAGCCCGCAGTCCAGCCAAGAGACCCAGTACTTC,-,TRBJ2-5,-,TRBV5-1
CASSLIGGPNTEAFF,TGTGCCAGCAGCCTTATCGGGGGGCCGAACACTGAAGCTTTCTTT,few,TRBJ1-1,-,TRBV14
CASRRGETHNEQFF,TGTGCCAGCAGAAGGGGCGAGACCCACAATGAGCAGTTCTTC,few,TRBJ2-1,-,TRBV25-1
CASSLGGSGANVLTF,TGTGCCAGCAGCCTCGGGGGGTCTGGGGCCAACGTCCTGACTTTC,few,TRBJ2-6,TRBD2,TRBV6-5
CASTLEGKNSPLHF,TGTGCCAGCACCTTGGAGGGTAAGAATTCACCCCTCCACTTT,few,TRBJ1-6,-,TRBV6-1
CASRMTGGFGEQYF,TGTGCCAGCAGAATGACAGGGGGCTTCGGCGAGCAGTACTTC,-,TRBJ2-7,TRBD1,TRBV27
CASIPGQGRNTGELFF,TGCGCCAGCATTCCCGGACAGGGCCGGAACACCGGGGAGCTGTTTTTT,-,TRBJ2-2,TRBD1,TRBV10-2
CASSNDRGFYSTEAFF,TGTGCCAGTAGTAATGACAGGGGATTTTATAGCACTGAAGCTTTCTTT,few,TRBJ1-1,TRBD1,TRBV19
CASSGQTGTVNTEAFF,TGTGCCAGCAGCGGCCAAACAGGGACCGTCAACACTGAAGCTTTCTTT,-,TRBJ1-1,-,TRBV7-9
CASSEGGWSRPRTNYGYTF,TGTGCCAGCAGTGAAGGAGGTTGGTCACGGCCGAGAACTAACTATGGCTACACCTTC,few,TRBJ1-2,-,TRBV6-1
CASSLEGAGRNQPQHF,TGTGCCAGCAGCTTGGAGGGGGCTGGCCGAAATCAGCCCCAGCATTTT,-,TRBJ1-5,TRBD1,TRBV5-6
CASSVEGFGGELFF,TGTGCCAGCAGCGTAGAGGGGTTTGGCGGGGAGCTGTTTTTT,-,TRBJ2-2,-,TRBV9
CASSATPGQSYEQYF,TGTGCCAGCAGCGCAACCCCGGGACAGTCCTACGAGCAGTACTTC,few,TRBJ2-7,TRBD1,TRBV13
CASSLGLAGGQETQYF,TGTGCCAGCAGCCTAGGACTAGCGGGGGGGCAAGAGACCCAGTACTTC,few,TRBJ2-5,TRBD2,TRBV7-2
CASSRGGALDTQYF,TGCGCCAGCAGCCGAGGGGGCGCGTTAGATACGCAGTATTTT,-,TRBJ2-3,TRBD1,TRBV5-1
CSVDSGAFF,TGCAGCGTTGACAGTGGAGCTTTCTTT,few,TRBJ1-1,-,TRBV29-1